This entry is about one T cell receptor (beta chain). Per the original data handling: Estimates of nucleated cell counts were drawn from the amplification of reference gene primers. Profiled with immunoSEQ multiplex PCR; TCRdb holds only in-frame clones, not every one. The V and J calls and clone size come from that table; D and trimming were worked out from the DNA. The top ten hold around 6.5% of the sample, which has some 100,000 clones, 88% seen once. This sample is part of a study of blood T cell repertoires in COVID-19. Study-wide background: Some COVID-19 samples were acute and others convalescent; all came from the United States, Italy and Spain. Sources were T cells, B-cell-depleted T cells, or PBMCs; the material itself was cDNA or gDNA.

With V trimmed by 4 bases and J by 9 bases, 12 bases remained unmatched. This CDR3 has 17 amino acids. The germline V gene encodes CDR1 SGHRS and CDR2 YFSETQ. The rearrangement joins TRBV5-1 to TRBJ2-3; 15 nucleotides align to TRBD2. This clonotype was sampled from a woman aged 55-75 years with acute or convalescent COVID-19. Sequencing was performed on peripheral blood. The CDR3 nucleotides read TGCGCCAGCAGCCCCGGACTAGCGGGAGGGTCGCAAGGGACGCAGTATTTT. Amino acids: CASSPGLAGGSQGTQYF.